What follows are 27 T cell receptor beta chains derived from one specimen sequenced in a study of blood T cell repertoires in COVID-19. Method: immunoSEQ multiplex PCR; TCRdb's copy keeps in-frame clones and lacks some. In the table there are roughly 50,000 clones, 84% of which are singletons. The material sequenced was peripheral blood. These receptors all come from a man between 50 and 59 years old with acute or convalescent COVID-19.

This chain connects TRBV28 to TRBJ2-3; the D gene is possibly TRBD1 (6 bases). CDR1 is MDHEN, CDR2 SYDVKM, per germline. The germline V and J ends were trimmed by 7 bases and 6 bases, with 8 bases remaining between them. This CDR3 is 11 amino acids long. The CDR3 reads CASIQGDTQYF. The DNA of the CDR3 is TGTGCCAGCATCCAGGGGGATACGCAGTATTTT.

The CDR3 loop is CASSQAPDQPQHF. Here the CDR3 DNA reads TGTGCCAGCAGCCAAGCACCGGATCAGCCCCAGCATTTT. The rearrangement joins TRBV3-1 (or the pseudogene TRBV3-2) to TRBJ1-5; D remains ambiguous. From germline, CDR1 is LGHDT and CDR2 YNNKEL (reference sequence). The CDR3 sequence is 13 residues long. V was shortened by 1 base and J by 5 bases, with 6 bases between the two germline ends.

The rearrangement links TRBV5-1 to TRBJ1-5; 11 bases line up with TRBD1. Germline CDR1 and CDR2: SGHRS and YFSETQ. The V and J ends lost 3 bases and 6 bases, in that order; junction bases with no gene match: 2. The CDR3 length is 14 residues. CDR3 in amino acids: CASSSGTGGQPQHF. The DNA of the CDR3 is TGCGCCAGCAGCTCCGGGACAGGGGGTCAGCCCCAGCATTTT.

This clone was seen only once. V usage is TRBV5-4 and J usage is TRBJ2-5, with a tentative D call TRBD2 (6 bases). The V end was cut by 4 bases, the J end by 2 bases, with 15 bases between. This CDR3 spans 15 amino acids. The germline CDR1 and CDR2 sequences are SGHNT and YYREEE (reference sequence). The CDR3 spells CASSPRSGVQETQYF. The CDR3 region has the DNA TGTGCCAGCAGCCCGCGTTCGGGGGTACAAGAGACCCAGTACTTC.

CDR3 in DNA: TGCAGTGCGCTGACTAGCGGGACGCAGTATTTT. Translating gives CSALTSGTQYF. The chain carries TRBV20-1 and TRBJ2-3; 10 nucleotides align to TRBD2. The CDR3 runs to 11 residues. CDR1 is DFQATT, CDR2 SNEGSKA, per germline (reference sequence). J lost 9 bases, V lost 6 bases, and 3 bases had no gene match.

Only one count was recorded for this clone. The sample carries other DNA sequences with the same CDR3. The rearrangement uses TRBV19 and TRBJ2-7; D is unresolved. This CDR3 region has 11 residues. Germline V gene lookup returns CDR1 LNHDA and CDR2 SQIVND (reference sequence). Trimming removed 5 bases from V and 2 bases from J, with 4 bases in between. CDR3 DNA sequence: TGTGCCAGTAGTTCTGCCTACGAGCAGTACTTC. Its translation: CASSSAYEQYF.

The chain joins TRBV7-9 to TRBJ2-1, with D maybe TRBD1 (6 bases). With 0 bases removed from V and 2 bases from J, the gap between germline ends came to 17 bases. The germline V gene encodes CDR1 SEHNR and CDR2 FQNEAQ (reference sequence). CDR3 length: 18 residues. CDR3 bases: TGTGCCAGCAGCTTAGCGCTGGCAGGGGTTATGACCTACAATGAGCAGTTCTTC. The encoded protein is CASSLALAGVMTYNEQFF.

The chain couples TRBV9 to TRBJ2-1, with D perhaps TRBD1 (6 bases). There are 14 residues in the CDR3. V lost 4 bases and J 7 bases, leaving 15 bases between the germline ends. Germline CDR1 SGDLS, CDR2 YYNGEE. The CDR3 bases are TGTGCCAGCAGCTTTGGAATGCAGGGGAATGAGCAGTTCTTC. Its translation: CASSFGMQGNEQFF. Drawing the rest from reference TRBV9 and TRBJ2-1, the complete variable domain is DSGVTQTPKHLITATGQRVTLRCSPRSGDLSVYWYQQSLDQGLQFLIQYYNGEERAKGNILERFSAQQFPDLHSELNLSSLELGDSALYFCASSFGMQGNEQFFGPGTRLTVL.

The chain combines TRBV5-4 with TRBJ2-7; 8 bases fit TRBD2. The V and J ends lost 3 bases and 7 bases, in that order; junction bases with no gene match: 9. Germline CDR1 is SGHNT and CDR2 is YYREEE (reference sequence). This CDR3 comprises 14 residues. The CDR3 DNA reads TGTGCCAGCAGCTCGGGGGGGGCGGGATCAGAGCAGTACTTC. This gives the protein CASSSGGAGSEQYF.

The V and J genes are TRBV18 and TRBJ2-1, with 11 bases matching TRBD2. J was trimmed by 5 bases and V by 6 bases; bases with no gene match: 6. Germline V gene lookup returns CDR1 KGHSH and CDR2 LQKENI. This CDR3 contains 15 residues. The CDR3 DNA follows: TGTGCCAGCTCCCCCACTAGCGGGGGACACAATGAGCAGTTCTTC. The encoded protein is CASSPTSGGHNEQFF.

The chain has TRBV7-9 and TRBJ1-5, with D possibly TRBD1 on 5 matching bases. The V end was cut by 5 bases, the J end by 2 bases, with 10 bases between. Germline loops: CDR1 SEHNR, CDR2 FQNEAQ (reference sequence). The CDR3 is 14 residues long. CDR3 in amino acids: CASSQEGGNQPQHF. CDR3 sequence (DNA): TGTGCCAGCAGCCAGGAAGGGGGCAATCAGCCCCAGCATTTT.

The chain uses TRBV5-1 and TRBJ2-2, with D perhaps TRBD2 (5 bases). The CDR3 is made up of 15 amino acids. CDR1 SGHRS and CDR2 YFSETQ come from the germline V gene. The V gene lost 4 bases and the J gene lost 0 bases, with 10 bases spanning the gap. CDR3: CASSKPGSNTGELFF. DNA for the CDR3: TGCGCCAGCAGCAAGCCGGGATCGAACACCGGGGAGCTGTTTTTT.

In its sample, this clone was seen once. V usage is TRBV5-1 and J usage is TRBJ2-3; TRBD2 matches at 10 bases. Per the germline V gene, CDR1 is SGHRS and CDR2 is YFSETQ. The trim removed 4 bases at V and 2 bases at J, leaving 16 bases unmatched. This CDR3 is built from 19 residues. The CDR3 reads CASSPVRGAGTSDTDTQYF. The DNA of the CDR3 is TGCGCCAGCAGCCCCGTCAGAGGGGCTGGGACTAGCGACACAGATACGCAGTATTTT. Full variable domain (missing parts from reference TRBV5-1 and TRBJ2-3): KAGVTQTPRYLIKTRGQQVTLSCSPISGHRSVSWYQQTPGQGLQFLFEYFSETQRNKGNFPGRFSGRQFSNSRSEMNVSTLELGDSALYLCASSPVRGAGTSDTDTQYFGPGTRLTVL.

The chain employs TRBV9 and TRBJ2-1, with no clear D. Germline CDR1 reads SGDLS; CDR2 reads YYNGEE. This CDR3 contains 15 residues. Trimming took off 1 base at V and 7 bases at J, with 15 bases between the two ends. CDR3: CASSVNYYPINEQFF. CDR3 DNA: TGTGCCAGCAGCGTAAACTACTACCCTATTAATGAGCAGTTCTTC.

The J gene is TRBJ2-1, the V gene TRBV5-4; D perhaps matches TRBD2 (6 bases). The germline gives CDR1 SGHNT, CDR2 YYREEE (reference sequence). This CDR3 is built from 17 residues. V was trimmed by 6 bases and J by 6 bases, leaving 25 bases between them. In nucleotides, the CDR3 is TGTGCCAGCAACCCTACTTCACCGGGGGAACTAGGCAATGAGCAGTTCTTC. This encodes CASNPTSPGELGNEQFF.

The chain combines TRBV5-4 with TRBJ1-1; 9 bases agree with TRBD1. The trim removed 1 base at V and 2 bases at J, leaving 6 bases unmatched. The CDR3 consists of 16 residues. Germline CDR1 reads SGHNT; CDR2 reads YYREEE (reference sequence). The CDR3 reads CASSLYGTGINTEAFF. CDR3 in DNA: TGTGCCAGCAGCTTGTACGGGACAGGGATCAACACTGAAGCTTTCTTT.

The chain uses TRBV6-2 or TRBV6-3 and TRBJ1-3, with 7 nucleotides matching TRBD1. V lost 4 bases and J lost 0; bases outside the gene matches: 6. The germline CDR1 and CDR2 sequences are MNHEY and SVGEGT. The CDR3 totals 16 residues. CDR3 DNA sequence: TGTGCCAGCAGTTTTACCAGGGGGAACTCTGGAAACACCATATATTTT. Translated, it gives CASSFTRGNSGNTIYF.

The chain employs TRBV5-8 and TRBJ2-2; 8 bases fit TRBD1. The CDR3 runs 15 residues. V shed 2 bases, J shed 5 bases, and the junction held 5 bases outside the gene matches. Germline CDR1 reads SGHTS; CDR2 reads YDEGEE. The CDR3 region is CASSFRGRSTGELFF. CDR3 coding DNA: TGTGCCAGCAGCTTCAGGGGGCGGTCAACCGGGGAGCTGTTTTTT.

The chain employs TRBV4-1 and TRBJ1-1, with D possibly being TRBD1 (5 bases). Germline assignment: CDR1 MGHRA and CDR2 YSYEKL. V lost 3 bases and J 1 base, leaving 15 bases between the germline ends. The CDR3 contains 16 residues. The CDR3 spells CASSHPPGHTNTEAFF. The CDR3 DNA reads TGCGCCAGCAGCCACCCTCCCGGACATACGAACACTGAAGCTTTCTTT.

The chain recombines TRBV3-1 (or the pseudogene TRBV3-2) with TRBJ1-3; a weak D match, TRBD1 (6 bases). This CDR3 region has 17 residues. The germline V and J ends were trimmed by 2 bases and 0 bases, with 14 bases remaining between them. The germline gives CDR1 LGHDT, CDR2 YNNKEL (reference sequence). The CDR3 DNA reads as TGTGCCAGCAGCCAACCACTCGGGACAAGCTCTGGAAACACCATATATTTT. Protein: CASSQPLGTSSGNTIYF.

The chain couples TRBV6-5 to TRBJ1-5; D not resolved. This CDR3 is 14 amino acids long. Trimming left V 10 bases short and J 4 bases short, with 17 bases between. In germline, CDR1 is MNHEY, CDR2 SVGAGI. Here the CDR3 reads CATNDGRKNQPQHF. CDR3 bases: TGTGCCACAAACGACGGGAGGAAGAATCAGCCCCAGCATTTT.

The chain uses TRBV20-1 and TRBJ2-5, with D uncertain. This CDR3 is built from 11 residues. The germline V gene encodes CDR1 DFQATT and CDR2 SNEGSKA (reference sequence). Deletions cut 3 bases from V and 5 bases from J, with 7 bases between. CDR3 sequence (DNA): TGCAGTGCTAGGGCGGAGGAGACCCAGTACTTC. It specifies CSARAEETQYF.

V usage is TRBV15 and J usage is TRBJ1-3; 7 bases agree with TRBD1. The CDR3 spans 16 residues. In germline, CDR1 is LNHNV, CDR2 YYDKDF (reference sequence). Trimming took 0 bases from V and 3 from J; bases not matched to a gene: 5. The chain's CDR3 is CATSRERGLGGNTIYF. The CDR3 bases are TGTGCCACCAGCAGAGAGAGGGGGCTGGGTGGAAACACCATATATTTT.

V usage is TRBV10-3 and J usage is TRBJ1-3, with D hard to call. The germline V gene encodes CDR1 ENHRY and CDR2 SYGVKD. The CDR3 is made up of 15 amino acids. Trimming removed 4 bases at V and 0 bases at J, with 10 bases between. As DNA, the CDR3 is TGTGCCATCAGTGCACGAGGCGACTCTGGAAACACCATATATTTT. It is translated as CAISARGDSGNTIYF.

The chain combines TRBV19 with TRBJ1-2; D gene ambiguous. Per germline, CDR1 LNHDA and CDR2 SQIVND (reference sequence). Between the trimmed V and J ends, which lost 7 bases and 8 bases, there was a span of 11 bases. This CDR3 region has 11 residues. As DNA, the CDR3 is TGTGCCAGTACCGACATGGGCGGCTACACCTTC. Amino acids: CASTDMGGYTF. The full variable domain, in which reference TRBV19 and TRBJ1-2 provide the parts outside the CDR3, is DGGITQSPKYLFRKEGQNVTLSCEQNLNHDAMYWYRQDPGQGLRLIYYSQIVNDFQKGDIAEGYSVSREKKESFPLTVTSAQKNPTAFYLCASTDMGGYTFGSGTRLTVV.

V and J are TRBV2 and TRBJ2-5, with D unclear. Looked up from germline, CDR1 is SNHLY and CDR2 is FYNNEI. Between the trimmed V and J ends, which lost 7 bases and 2 bases, there was a span of 5 bases. This CDR3 has 11 amino acids. This chain's CDR3 is CASISQETQYF. DNA of the CDR3: TGTGCCAGCATCAGTCAAGAGACCCAGTACTTC.

The chain couples TRBV3-1 (or the pseudogene TRBV3-2) to TRBJ2-1; D uncertain. Germline V CDR1 and CDR2: LGHDT, YNNKEL (reference sequence). Trimming pared 0 bases from V and 1 base from J, leaving 10 bases between. The CDR3 contains 16 residues. Here the CDR3 reads CASSQDMRFSYNEQFF. Written as DNA, the CDR3 is TGTGCCAGCAGCCAAGATATGAGGTTTTCCTACAATGAGCAGTTCTTC.